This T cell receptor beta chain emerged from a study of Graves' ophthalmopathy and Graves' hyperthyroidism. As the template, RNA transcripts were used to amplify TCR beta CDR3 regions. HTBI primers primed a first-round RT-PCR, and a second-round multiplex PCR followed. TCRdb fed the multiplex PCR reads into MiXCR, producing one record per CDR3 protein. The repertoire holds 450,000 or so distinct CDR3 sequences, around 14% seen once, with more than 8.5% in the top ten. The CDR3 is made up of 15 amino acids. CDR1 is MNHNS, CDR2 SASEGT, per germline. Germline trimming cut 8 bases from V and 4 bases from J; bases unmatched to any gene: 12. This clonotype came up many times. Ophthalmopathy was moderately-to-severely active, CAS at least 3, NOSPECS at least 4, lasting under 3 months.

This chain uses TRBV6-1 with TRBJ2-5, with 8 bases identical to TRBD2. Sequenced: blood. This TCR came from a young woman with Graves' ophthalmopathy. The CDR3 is CASGPLGLVAETQYF. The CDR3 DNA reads TGTGCCAGCGGACCGCTGGGACTAGTCGCAGAGACCCAGTACTTC.